What follows describes a single T cell receptor beta chain. The CDR3 sequence is 14 residues long. CDR1 SGHTA and CDR2 FQGNSA come from the germline V gene. Trimming cost V 2 bases and J 8 bases, with 12 bases left between them. Repertoires were generated with immunoSEQ multiplex PCR, while TCRdb's copy carries only in-frame clones and drops some. The sample yields about 150,000 clones, roughly 94% seen once. The sample is drawn from a study of OX40 agonist ivuxolimab in advanced cancers. Whole-study context: Ivuxolimab is an agonistic anti-OX40 (CD134) antibody, and patients were treated with it.

The receptor's source is an adult with an advanced solid tumor such as melanoma, head and neck, liver or kidney cancer. The starting material was CD4+ or CD8+ T cells sorted from blood, obtained in a trial of the OX40 agonist ivuxolimab. The V gene is TRBV7-2, the J gene TRBJ1-4; perhaps TRBD1 as D (5 bases). Here the CDR3 reads CASSLYQGGEKLFF. CDR3 bases: TGTGCCAGCAGCTTATACCAGGGTGGCGAAAAACTGTTTTTT.